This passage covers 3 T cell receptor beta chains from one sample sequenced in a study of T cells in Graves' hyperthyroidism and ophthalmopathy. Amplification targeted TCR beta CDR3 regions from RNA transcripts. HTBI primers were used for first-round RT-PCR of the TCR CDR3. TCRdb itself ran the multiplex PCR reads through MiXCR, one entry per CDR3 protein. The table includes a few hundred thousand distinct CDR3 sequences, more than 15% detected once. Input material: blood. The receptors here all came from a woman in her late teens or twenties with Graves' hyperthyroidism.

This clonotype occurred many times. This CDR3 reads CSAGPLGEMEAFF. The CDR3 nucleotides read TGCAGTGCTGGGCCGTTGGGAGAAATGGAAGCTTTCTTT. This rearrangement joins TRBV20-1 to TRBJ1-1; D is uncertain. Between the trimmed V and J ends, which lost 5 bases and 8 bases, there was a span of 18 bases. The CDR3 is 13 amino acids. CDR1 DFQATT and CDR2 SNEGSKA come from the germline V gene (reference sequence).

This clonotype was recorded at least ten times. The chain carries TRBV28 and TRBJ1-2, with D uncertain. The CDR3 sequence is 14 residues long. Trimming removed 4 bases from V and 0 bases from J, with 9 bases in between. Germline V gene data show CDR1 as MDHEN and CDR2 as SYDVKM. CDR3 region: CASSWPVTNYGYTF. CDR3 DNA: TGTGCCAGCAGTTGGCCAGTTACTAACTATGGCTACACCTTC.

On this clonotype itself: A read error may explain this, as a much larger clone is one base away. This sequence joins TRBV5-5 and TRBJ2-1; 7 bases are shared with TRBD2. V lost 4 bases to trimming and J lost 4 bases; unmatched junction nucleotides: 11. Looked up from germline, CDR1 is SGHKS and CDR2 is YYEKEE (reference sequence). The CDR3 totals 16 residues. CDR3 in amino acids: CASSVPGPAGYNEQFF. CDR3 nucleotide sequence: TGTGCCAGCAGCGTCCCGGGACCAGCGGGGTACAATGAGCAGTTCTTC. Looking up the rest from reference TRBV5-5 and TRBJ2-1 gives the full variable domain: DAGVTQSPTHLIKTRGQQVTLRCSPISGHKSVSWYQQVLGQGPQFIFQYYEKEERGRGNFPDRFSARQFPNYSSELNVNALLLGDSALYLCASSVPGPAGYNEQFFGPGTRLTVL.